This T cell receptor beta chain was identified during a study of technical replicates of blood from a few donors. Repertoires were generated with immunoSEQ multiplex PCR, while TCRdb's copy carries only in-frame clones and drops some. The table lists about 15,000 clones, under 90% of them singletons. This CDR3 is built from 14 residues. The junction had 0 bases not matched to a gene; V was cut back by 4 bases and J by 3 bases. Looked up from germline, CDR1 is ENHRY and CDR2 is SYGVKD. This sequence joins TRBV10-3 and TRBJ2-1, with 10 positions matching TRBD2. This TCR came from a human donor in good health. Some clones in this sample may be carry-over from other donors' samples. Input material: PBMCs. In DNA, the CDR3 is TGTGCCATCAGTGGGACTAGCGGCTACAATGAGCAGTTCTTC. Translated: CAISGTSGYNEQFF.